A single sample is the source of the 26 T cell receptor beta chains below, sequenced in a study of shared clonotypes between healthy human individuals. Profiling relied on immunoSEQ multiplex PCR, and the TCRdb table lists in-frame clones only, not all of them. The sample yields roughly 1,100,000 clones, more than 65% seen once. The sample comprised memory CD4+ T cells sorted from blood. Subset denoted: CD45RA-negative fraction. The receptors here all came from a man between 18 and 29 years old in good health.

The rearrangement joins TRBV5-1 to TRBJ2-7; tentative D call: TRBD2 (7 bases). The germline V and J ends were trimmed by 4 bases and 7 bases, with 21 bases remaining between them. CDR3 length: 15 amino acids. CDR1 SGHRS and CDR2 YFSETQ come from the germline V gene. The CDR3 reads CASSTPGEGSGEQYF. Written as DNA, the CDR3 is TGCGCCAGCAGCACCCCAGGGGAGGGGTCGGGAGAGCAGTACTTC.

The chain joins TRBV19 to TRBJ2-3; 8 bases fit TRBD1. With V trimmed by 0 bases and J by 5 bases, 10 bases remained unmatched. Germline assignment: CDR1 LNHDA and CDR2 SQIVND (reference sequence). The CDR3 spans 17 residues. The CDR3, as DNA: TGTGCCAGTAGTATAGATGCGGACAGGGCGTTTGGAGATACGCAGTATTTT. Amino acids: CASSIDADRAFGDTQYF.

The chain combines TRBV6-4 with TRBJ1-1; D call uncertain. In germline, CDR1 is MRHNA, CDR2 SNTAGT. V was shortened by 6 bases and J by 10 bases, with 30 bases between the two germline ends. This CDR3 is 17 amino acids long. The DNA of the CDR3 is TGTGCCAGCAGCTCCAAGGTGAGAAGATCCCAATCGACCGGAGCTTTCTTT. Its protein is CASSSKVRRSQSTGAFF.

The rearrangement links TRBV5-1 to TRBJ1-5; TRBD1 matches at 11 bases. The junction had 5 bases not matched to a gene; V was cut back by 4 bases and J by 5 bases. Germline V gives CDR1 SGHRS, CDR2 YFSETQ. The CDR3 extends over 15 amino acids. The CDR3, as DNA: TGCGCCAGCAGCCCCGGGACAGGGGGATATCAGCCCCAGCATTTT. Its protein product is CASSPGTGGYQPQHF.

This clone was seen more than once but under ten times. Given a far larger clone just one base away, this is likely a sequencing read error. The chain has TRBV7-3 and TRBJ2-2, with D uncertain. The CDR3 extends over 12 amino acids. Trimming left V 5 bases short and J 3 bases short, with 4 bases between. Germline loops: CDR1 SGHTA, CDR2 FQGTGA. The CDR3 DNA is TGTGCCAGCAGCCCCGACACCGGGGAGCTGTTTTTT. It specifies CASSPDTGELFF.

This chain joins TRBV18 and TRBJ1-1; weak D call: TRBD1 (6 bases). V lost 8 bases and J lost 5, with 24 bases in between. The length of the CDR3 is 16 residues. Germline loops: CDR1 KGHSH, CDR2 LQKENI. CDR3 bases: TGTGCCAGCACCACCGAACCGACAGGATGGTGGACTGAAGCTTTCTTT. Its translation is CASTTEPTGWWTEAFF.

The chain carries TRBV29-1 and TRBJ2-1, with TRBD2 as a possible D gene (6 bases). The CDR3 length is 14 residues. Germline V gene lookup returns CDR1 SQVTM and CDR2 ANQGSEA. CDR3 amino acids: CRAGFGSSYNEQFF. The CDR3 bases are TGCAGGGCAGGGTTCGGGAGCTCCTACAATGAGCAGTTCTTC.

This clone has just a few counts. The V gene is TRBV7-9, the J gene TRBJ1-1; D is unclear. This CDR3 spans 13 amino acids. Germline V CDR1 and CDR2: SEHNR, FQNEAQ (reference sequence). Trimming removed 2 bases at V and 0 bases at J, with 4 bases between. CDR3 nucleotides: TGTGCCAGCAGCTTATTTATGAACACTGAAGCTTTCTTT. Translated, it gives CASSLFMNTEAFF. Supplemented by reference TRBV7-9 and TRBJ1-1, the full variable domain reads DTGVSQNPRHKITKRGQNVTFRCDPISEHNRLYWYRQTLGQGPEFLTYFQNEAQLEKSRLLSDRFSAERPKGSFSTLEIQRTEQGDSAMYLCASSLFMNTEAFFGQGTRLTVV.

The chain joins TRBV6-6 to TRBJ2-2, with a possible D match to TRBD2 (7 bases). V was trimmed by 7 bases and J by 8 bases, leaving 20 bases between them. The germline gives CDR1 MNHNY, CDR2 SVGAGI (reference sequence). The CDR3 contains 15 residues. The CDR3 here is CASTQGGGADGELFF. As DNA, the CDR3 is TGTGCCAGCACCCAGGGAGGGGGGGCAGATGGGGAGCTGTTTTTT.

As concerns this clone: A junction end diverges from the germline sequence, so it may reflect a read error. This chain's CDR3 is CASSRDLPGQVFPF. As DNA, the CDR3 is TGTGCCAGCAGCCGCGACCTACCGGGACAGGTTTTCCCCTTC. The J gene is TRBJ1-2, the V gene TRBV28, with 8 bases lining up with TRBD1. Per the germline V gene, CDR1 is MDHEN and CDR2 is SYDVKM. This CDR3 spans 14 amino acids.

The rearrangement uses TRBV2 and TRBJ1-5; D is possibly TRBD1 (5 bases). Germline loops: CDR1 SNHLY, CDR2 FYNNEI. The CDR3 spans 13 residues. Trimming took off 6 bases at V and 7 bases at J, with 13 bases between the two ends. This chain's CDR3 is CASRQVLGQPQHF. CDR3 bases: TGTGCCAGCAGACAGGTCCTCGGACAGCCCCAGCATTTT.

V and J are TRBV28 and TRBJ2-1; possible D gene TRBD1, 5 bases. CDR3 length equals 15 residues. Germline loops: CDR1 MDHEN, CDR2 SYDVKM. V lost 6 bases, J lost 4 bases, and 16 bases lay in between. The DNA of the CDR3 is TGTGCCAGCAGGACAACAGGATTGGGGTACAATGAGCAGTTCTTC. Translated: CASRTTGLGYNEQFF.

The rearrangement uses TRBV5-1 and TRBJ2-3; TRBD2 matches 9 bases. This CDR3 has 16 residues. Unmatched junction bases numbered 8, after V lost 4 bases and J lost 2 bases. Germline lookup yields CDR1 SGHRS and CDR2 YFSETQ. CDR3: CASSPVLAGNTDTQYF. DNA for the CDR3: TGCGCCAGCAGCCCGGTTCTAGCGGGAAACACAGATACGCAGTATTTT. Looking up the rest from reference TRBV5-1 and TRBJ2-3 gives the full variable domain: KAGVTQTPRYLIKTRGQQVTLSCSPISGHRSVSWYQQTPGQGLQFLFEYFSETQRNKGNFPGRFSGRQFSNSRSEMNVSTLELGDSALYLCASSPVLAGNTDTQYFGPGTRLTVL.

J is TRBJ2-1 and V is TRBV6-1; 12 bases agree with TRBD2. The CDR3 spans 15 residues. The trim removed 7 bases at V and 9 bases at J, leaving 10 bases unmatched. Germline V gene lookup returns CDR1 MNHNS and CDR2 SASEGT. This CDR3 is CASTPRASGGGEQFF. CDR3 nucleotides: TGTGCCAGCACCCCTAGGGCTAGCGGGGGGGGTGAGCAGTTCTTC.

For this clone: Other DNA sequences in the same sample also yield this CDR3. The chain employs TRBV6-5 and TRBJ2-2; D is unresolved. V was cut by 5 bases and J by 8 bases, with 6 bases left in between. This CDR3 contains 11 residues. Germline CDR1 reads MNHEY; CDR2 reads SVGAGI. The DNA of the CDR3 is TGTGCCAGCAGTCATAAGGGGGAGCTGTTTTTT. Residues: CASSHKGELFF.

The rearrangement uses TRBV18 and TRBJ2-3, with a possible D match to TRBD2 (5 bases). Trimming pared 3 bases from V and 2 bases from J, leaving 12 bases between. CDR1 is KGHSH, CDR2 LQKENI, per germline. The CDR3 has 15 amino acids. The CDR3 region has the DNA TGTGCCAGCTCACCTTCCGGGGTCGTCACAGATACGCAGTATTTT. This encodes CASSPSGVVTDTQYF.

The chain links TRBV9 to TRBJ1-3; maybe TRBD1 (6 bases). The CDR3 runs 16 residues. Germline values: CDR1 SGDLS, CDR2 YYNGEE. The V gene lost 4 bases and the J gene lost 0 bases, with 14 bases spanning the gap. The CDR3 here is CASSPPDSHSGNTIYF. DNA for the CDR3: TGTGCCAGCAGCCCTCCGGACAGCCACTCTGGAAACACCATATATTTT. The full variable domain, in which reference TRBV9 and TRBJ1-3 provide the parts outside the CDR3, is DSGVTQTPKHLITATGQRVTLRCSPRSGDLSVYWYQQSLDQGLQFLIQYYNGEERAKGNILERFSAQQFPDLHSELNLSSLELGDSALYFCASSPPDSHSGNTIYFGEGSWLTVV.

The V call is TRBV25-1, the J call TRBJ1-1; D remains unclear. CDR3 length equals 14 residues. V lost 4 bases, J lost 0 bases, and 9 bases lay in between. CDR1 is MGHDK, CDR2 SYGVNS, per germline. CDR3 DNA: TGTGCCAGCAGTGTGTCCTCTGTGAACACTGAAGCTTTCTTT. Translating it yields CASSVSSVNTEAFF.

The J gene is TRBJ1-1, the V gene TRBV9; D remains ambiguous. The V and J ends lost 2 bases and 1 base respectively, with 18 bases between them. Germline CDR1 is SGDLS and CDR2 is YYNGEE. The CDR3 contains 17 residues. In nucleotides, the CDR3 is TGTGCCAGCAGCGTGACCGGGCAAATCAAAAAGAACACTGAAGCTTTCTTT. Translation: CASSVTGQIKKNTEAFF.

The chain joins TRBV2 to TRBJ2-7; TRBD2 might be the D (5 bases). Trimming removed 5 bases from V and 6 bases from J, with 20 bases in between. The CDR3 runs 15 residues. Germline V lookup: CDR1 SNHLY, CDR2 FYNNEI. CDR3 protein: CASSKGSFRTVEQYF. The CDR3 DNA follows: TGTGCCAGCAGTAAAGGGAGTTTTAGGACGGTCGAGCAGTACTTC.

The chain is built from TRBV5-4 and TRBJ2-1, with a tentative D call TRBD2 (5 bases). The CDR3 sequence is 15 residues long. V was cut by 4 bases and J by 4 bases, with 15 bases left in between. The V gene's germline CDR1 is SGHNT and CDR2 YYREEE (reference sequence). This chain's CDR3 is CASSPDSNSYNEQFF. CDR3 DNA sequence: TGTGCCAGCAGCCCGGACTCTAACTCTTACAATGAGCAGTTCTTC.

The CDR3 reads CASSQVPGIMNTEAFF. Written as DNA, the CDR3 is TGTGCCAGCAGCCAAGTGCCAGGGATCATGAACACTGAAGCTTTCTTT. The chain is built from TRBV4-2 and TRBJ1-1; TRBD1 is a possible D gene (5 bases). This CDR3 region has 16 residues. Trimming stripped 1 base from V and 0 bases from J, with 12 bases between. The germline V gene has CDR1 LGHNA and CDR2 YNFKEQ.

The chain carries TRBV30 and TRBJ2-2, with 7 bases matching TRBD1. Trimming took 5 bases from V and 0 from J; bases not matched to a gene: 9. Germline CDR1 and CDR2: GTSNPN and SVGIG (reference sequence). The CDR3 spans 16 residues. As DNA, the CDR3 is TGTGCCTGGGGCACAACAGGGGCTTCGAACACCGGGGAGCTGTTTTTT. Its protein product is CAWGTTGASNTGELFF.

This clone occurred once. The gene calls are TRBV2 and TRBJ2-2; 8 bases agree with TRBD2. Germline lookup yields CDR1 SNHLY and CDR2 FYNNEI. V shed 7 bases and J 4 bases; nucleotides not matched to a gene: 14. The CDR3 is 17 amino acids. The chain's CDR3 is CASTTSSGGRFTGELFF. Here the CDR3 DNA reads TGTGCCAGCACCACCTCTAGTGGCGGGAGGTTCACCGGGGAGCTGTTTTTT.

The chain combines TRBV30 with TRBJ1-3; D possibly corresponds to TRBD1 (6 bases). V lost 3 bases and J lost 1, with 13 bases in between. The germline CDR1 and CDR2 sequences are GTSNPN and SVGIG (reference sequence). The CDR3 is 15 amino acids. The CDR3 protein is CAWRGKQGSGNTIYF. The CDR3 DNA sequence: TGTGCCTGGAGGGGTAAACAGGGATCTGGAAACACCATATATTTT.

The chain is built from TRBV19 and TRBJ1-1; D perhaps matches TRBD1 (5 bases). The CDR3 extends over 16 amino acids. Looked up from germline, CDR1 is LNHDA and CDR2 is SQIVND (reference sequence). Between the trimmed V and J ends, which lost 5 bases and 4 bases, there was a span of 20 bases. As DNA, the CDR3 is TGTGCCAGTAGTGCTCGATGGTCAGGGTTCAGCACTGAAGCTTTCTTT. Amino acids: CASSARWSGFSTEAFF.